The 8 T cell receptor beta chains given below trace back to one sample, sequenced in a study of blood T cell repertoires in COVID-19 (dated by TCRdb to the early 2020s). The library came from the immunoSEQ multiplex PCR assay. TCRdb's version of the immuneACCESS table is confined to in-frame rearrangements and falls short of the full clone set. An unresolved V gene accounts for under half of the shortfall where checked; the remainder is of unknown origin. The sample records over 130,000 clones, 75% to 80% of which are singletons. The top ten hold around 2.9% of the sample. Sequences were obtained from PBMCs or T cells enriched from blood (not recorded which). The receptors derive from a woman aged 45 to 65 who had recovered from COVID-19.

The chain is built from TRBV7-9 and TRBJ2-2, with TRBD1 as a possible D gene (6 bases). The CDR3 totals 14 residues. Per the germline V gene, CDR1 is SEHNR and CDR2 is FQNEAQ (reference sequence). Trimming cost V 1 base and J 4 bases, with 7 bases left between them. The chain's CDR3 is CASSLETGTGELFF. The CDR3 nucleotides read TGTGCCAGCAGCTTAGAGACAGGCACCGGGGAGCTGTTTTTT.

The V call is TRBV6-5, the J call TRBJ1-1; 11 bases agree with TRBD1. The CDR3 sequence is 14 residues long. Looked up from germline, CDR1 is MNHEY and CDR2 is SVGAGI. The ends lost 4 bases at V and 4 bases at J; junction bases unmatched: 2. CDR3: CASSWDRGSTEAFF. Written as DNA, the CDR3 is TGTGCCAGCAGTTGGGACAGGGGGAGCACTGAAGCTTTCTTT.

The chain recombines TRBV6-4 with TRBJ1-2; TRBD1 matches 8 bases. In germline, CDR1 is MRHNA, CDR2 SNTAGT. The CDR3 contains 17 residues. V lost 5 bases and J lost 0; bases outside the gene matches: 11. This CDR3 is CASSKYSTGVSNYGYTF. The CDR3 DNA follows: TGTGCCAGCAGTAAATACTCGACAGGGGTTTCTAACTATGGCTACACCTTC.

The chain is built from TRBV5-1 and TRBJ2-7; D call uncertain. Between the trimmed V and J ends, which lost 1 base and 6 bases, there was a span of 11 bases. CDR1 is SGHRS and CDR2 is YFSETQ in the germline V gene. The CDR3 is made up of 13 amino acids. The DNA for the CDR3 is TGCGCCAGCAGCTTGTCCCTCCTTTCCGAGCAGTACTTC. Protein: CASSLSLLSEQYF. Together with reference TRBV5-1 and TRBJ2-7, the CDR3 gives the full variable domain: KAGVTQTPRYLIKTRGQQVTLSCSPISGHRSVSWYQQTPGQGLQFLFEYFSETQRNKGNFPGRFSGRQFSNSRSEMNVSTLELGDSALYLCASSLSLLSEQYFGPGTRLTVT.

The chain carries TRBV6-5 and TRBJ1-2; weak D call: TRBD1 (5 bases). Trimming stripped 2 bases from V and 8 bases from J, with 12 bases between. CDR1 is MNHEY and CDR2 is SVGAGI in the germline V gene. This CDR3 comprises 13 residues. The CDR3 DNA reads TGTGCCAGCAGTTACCATCAGGGCCGCGGCTACACCTTC. Translation gives CASSYHQGRGYTF.

The chain joins TRBV6-5 to TRBJ1-1, with 8 bases identical to TRBD1. The CDR3 runs 15 residues. V was pared by 2 bases and J by 5 bases, with 7 bases of the junction left unmatched. The germline V gene has CDR1 MNHEY and CDR2 SVGAGI. The CDR3 loop reads CASSYKTGGLTEAFF. CDR3 sequence (DNA): TGTGCCAGCAGTTACAAAACAGGGGGTTTGACTGAAGCTTTCTTT.

The chain carries TRBV7-2 and TRBJ1-1; D unresolved. The CDR3 contains 15 residues. V was clipped by 1 base and J by 1 base, with 10 bases between them. The V gene's germline CDR1 is SGHTA and CDR2 FQGNSA. The CDR3 loop is CASSLVERGNTEAFF. The CDR3 DNA sequence: TGTGCCAGCAGCTTAGTTGAGCGAGGGAACACTGAAGCTTTCTTT.

The rearrangement uses TRBV24-1 and TRBJ2-3; D unresolved. Germline V lookup: CDR1 KGHDR, CDR2 SFDVKD. V lost 5 bases to trimming and J lost 2 bases, with 7 bases between them. The CDR3 length is 13 residues. For the CDR3, the DNA is TGTGCCACCAGTGTCGGAGACACAGATACGCAGTATTTT. It is translated as CATSVGDTDTQYF.